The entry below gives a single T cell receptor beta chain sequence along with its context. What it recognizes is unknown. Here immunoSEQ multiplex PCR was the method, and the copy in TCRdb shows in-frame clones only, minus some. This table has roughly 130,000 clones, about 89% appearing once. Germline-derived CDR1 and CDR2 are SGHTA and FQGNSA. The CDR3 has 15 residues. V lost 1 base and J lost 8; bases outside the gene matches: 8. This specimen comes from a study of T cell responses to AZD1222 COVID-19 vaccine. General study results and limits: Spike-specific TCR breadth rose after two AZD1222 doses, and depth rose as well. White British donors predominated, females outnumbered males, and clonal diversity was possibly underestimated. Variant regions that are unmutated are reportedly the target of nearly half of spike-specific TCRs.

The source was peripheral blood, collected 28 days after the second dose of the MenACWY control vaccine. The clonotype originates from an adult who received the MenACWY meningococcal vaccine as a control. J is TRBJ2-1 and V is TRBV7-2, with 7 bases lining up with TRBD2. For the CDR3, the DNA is TGTGCCAGCAGCTTAGGGTTTCGGGAGGTCGATGAGCAGTTCTTC. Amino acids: CASSLGFREVDEQFF.